The entry that follows covers one TCR beta chain sequence. The data stem from a study of blood T cell repertoires in COVID-19. Looking at the study overall: Samples representing acute and convalescent COVID-19 were sourced from the United States, Italy and Spain. Nucleic acid was either cDNA or gDNA, and it came from T cells, B-cell-depleted T cells, or PBMCs.

The germline V gene has CDR1 SGHNT and CDR2 YYREEE (reference sequence). The CDR3 loop spans 13 amino acids. The V gene lost 0 bases and the J gene lost 5 bases, with 8 bases spanning the gap. Original handling: Amplifying reference gene primers gave estimates of nucleated cell counts. Profiled with immunoSEQ multiplex PCR; TCRdb holds only in-frame clones, not every one. D and trimming were read from the DNA, whereas the V and J calls and clone size are those reported in that table. The sample carries over 70,000 clones, 86% recorded once. Sequences were obtained from peripheral blood. The sequence derives from a human donor in a cohort sampled during active COVID-19. The genes are TRBV5-4 and TRBJ1-2; a possible D gene is TRBD1 (6 bases). The CDR3 DNA follows: TGTGCCAGCAGCTTGGCAGGGGTTTATGGCTACACCTTC. This sequence encodes CASSLAGVYGYTF.